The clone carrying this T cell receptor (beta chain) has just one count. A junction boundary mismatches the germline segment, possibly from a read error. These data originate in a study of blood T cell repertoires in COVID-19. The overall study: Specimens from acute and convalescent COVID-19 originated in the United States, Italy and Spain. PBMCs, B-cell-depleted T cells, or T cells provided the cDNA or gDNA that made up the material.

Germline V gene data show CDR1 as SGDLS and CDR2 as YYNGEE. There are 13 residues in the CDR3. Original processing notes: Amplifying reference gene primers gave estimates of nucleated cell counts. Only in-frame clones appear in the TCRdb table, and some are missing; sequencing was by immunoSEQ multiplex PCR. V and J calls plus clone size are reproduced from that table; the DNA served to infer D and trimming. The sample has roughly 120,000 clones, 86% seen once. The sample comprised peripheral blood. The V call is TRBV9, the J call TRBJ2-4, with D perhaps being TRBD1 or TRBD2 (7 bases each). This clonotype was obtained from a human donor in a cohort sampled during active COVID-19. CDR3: CAGSGDSTNIQYF. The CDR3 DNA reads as TGTGCCGGCAGCGGGGACAGCACAAACATTCAGTACTTC.